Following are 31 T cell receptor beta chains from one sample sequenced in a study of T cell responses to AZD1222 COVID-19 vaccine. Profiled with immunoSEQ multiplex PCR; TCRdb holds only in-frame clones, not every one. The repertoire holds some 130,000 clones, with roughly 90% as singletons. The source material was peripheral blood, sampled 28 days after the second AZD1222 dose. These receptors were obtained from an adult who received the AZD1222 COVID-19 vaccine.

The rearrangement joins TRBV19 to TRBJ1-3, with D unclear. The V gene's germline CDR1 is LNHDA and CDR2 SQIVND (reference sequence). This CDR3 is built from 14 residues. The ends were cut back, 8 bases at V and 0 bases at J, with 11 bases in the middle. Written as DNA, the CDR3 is TGTGCCAGTCGGCCACACCTCTCTGGAAACACCATATATTTT. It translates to CASRPHLSGNTIYF.

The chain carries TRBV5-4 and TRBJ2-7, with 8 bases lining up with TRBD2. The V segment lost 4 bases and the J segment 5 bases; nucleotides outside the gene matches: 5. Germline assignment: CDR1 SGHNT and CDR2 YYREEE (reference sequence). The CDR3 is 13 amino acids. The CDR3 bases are TGTGCCAGCAGCCCCGGGGGGGCGGACGAGCAGTACTTC. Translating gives CASSPGGADEQYF.

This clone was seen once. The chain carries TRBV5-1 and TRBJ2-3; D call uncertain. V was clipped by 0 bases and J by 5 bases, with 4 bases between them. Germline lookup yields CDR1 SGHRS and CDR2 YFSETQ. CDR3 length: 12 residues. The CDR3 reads CASSLGLDTQYF. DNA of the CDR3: TGCGCCAGCAGCTTGGGGTTAGATACGCAGTATTTT.

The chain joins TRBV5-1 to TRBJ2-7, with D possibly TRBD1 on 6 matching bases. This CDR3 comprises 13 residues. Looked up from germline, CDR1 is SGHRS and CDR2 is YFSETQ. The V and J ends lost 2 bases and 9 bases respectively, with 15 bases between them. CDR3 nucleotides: TGCGCCAGCAGCTTAGGGGGAAATGGAGGGCAGTACTTC. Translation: CASSLGGNGGQYF.

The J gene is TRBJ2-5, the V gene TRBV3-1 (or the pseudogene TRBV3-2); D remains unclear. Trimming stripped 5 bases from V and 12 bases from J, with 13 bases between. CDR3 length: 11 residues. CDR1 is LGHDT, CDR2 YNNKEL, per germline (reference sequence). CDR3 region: CASSAPTAEYF. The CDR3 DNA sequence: TGTGCCAGCAGCGCCCCGACGGCGGAGTACTTC.

This CDR3 reads CATSGRQTTDTQYF. CDR3 in DNA: TGTGCCACCAGTGGACGACAGACCACAGATACGCAGTATTTT. The chain is built from TRBV24-1 and TRBJ2-3; TRBD1 might be the D (5 bases). The CDR3 totals 14 residues. Germline CDR1 is KGHDR and CDR2 is SFDVKD. V lost 5 bases and J lost 2, with 10 bases in between.

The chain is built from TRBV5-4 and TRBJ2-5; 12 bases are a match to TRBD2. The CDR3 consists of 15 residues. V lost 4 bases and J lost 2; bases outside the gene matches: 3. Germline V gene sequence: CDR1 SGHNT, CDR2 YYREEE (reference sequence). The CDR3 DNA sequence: TGTGCCAGCAGCCGGACTAGCGGGGCTCAAGAGACCCAGTACTTC. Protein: CASSRTSGAQETQYF.

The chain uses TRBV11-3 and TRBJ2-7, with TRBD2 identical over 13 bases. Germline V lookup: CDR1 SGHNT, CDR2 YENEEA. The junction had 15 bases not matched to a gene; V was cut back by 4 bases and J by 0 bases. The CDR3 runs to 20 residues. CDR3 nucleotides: TGTGCCAGCAGCTCCCCGGTGCGGGGACTAGCGGGGAAAAGCTCCTACGAGCAGTACTTC. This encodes CASSSPVRGLAGKSSYEQYF.

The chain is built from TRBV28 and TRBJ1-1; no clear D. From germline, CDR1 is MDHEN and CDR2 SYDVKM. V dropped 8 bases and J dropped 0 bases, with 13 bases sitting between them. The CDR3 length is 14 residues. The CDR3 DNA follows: TGTGCCAGCTATGAGACATCCATGAACACTGAAGCTTTCTTT. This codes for CASYETSMNTEAFF.

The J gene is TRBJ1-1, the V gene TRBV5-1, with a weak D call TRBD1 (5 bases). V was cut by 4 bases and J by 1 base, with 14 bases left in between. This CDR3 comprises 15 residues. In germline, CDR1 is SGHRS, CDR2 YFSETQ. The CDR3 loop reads CASSPEGSRNTEAFF. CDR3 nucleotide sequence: TGCGCCAGCAGCCCTGAGGGGTCACGGAACACTGAAGCTTTCTTT.

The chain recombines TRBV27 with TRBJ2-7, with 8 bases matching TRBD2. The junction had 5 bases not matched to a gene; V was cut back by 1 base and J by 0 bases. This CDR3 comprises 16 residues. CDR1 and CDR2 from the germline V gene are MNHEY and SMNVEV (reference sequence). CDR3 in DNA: TGTGCCAGCAGTTTATTAGGCGGGAGGAGCTCCTACGAGCAGTACTTC. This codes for CASSLLGGRSSYEQYF.

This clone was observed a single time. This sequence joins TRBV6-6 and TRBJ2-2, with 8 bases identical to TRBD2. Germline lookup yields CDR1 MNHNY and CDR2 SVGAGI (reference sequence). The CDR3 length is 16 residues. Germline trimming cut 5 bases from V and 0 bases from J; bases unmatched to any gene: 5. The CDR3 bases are TGTGCCAGCAGTCGAATAGCGGGGTCGAACACCGGGGAGCTGTTTTTT. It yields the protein CASSRIAGSNTGELFF.

The CDR3 loop reads CASSSLQSATYNEQFF. CDR3 DNA: TGTGCCAGCAGTTCACTTCAGAGCGCAACTTACAATGAGCAGTTCTTC. The chain is built from TRBV28 and TRBJ2-1; D ambiguous. Trimming left V 4 bases short and J 4 bases short, with 17 bases between. This CDR3 region has 16 residues. CDR1 MDHEN and CDR2 SYDVKM come from the germline V gene. Full variable domain (remainder filled in from reference TRBV28 and TRBJ2-1): DVKVTQSSRYLVKRTGEKVFLECVQDMDHENMFWYRQDPGLGLRLIYFSYDVKMKEKGDIPEGYSVSREKKERFSLILESASTNQTSMYLCASSSLQSATYNEQFFGPGTRLTVL.

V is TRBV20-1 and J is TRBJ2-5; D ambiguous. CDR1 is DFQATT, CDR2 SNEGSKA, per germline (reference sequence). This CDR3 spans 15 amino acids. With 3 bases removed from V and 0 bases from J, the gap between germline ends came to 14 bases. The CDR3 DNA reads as TGCAGTGCTAGTCGAGTGATGTCGTACCAAGAGACCCAGTACTTC. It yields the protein CSASRVMSYQETQYF.

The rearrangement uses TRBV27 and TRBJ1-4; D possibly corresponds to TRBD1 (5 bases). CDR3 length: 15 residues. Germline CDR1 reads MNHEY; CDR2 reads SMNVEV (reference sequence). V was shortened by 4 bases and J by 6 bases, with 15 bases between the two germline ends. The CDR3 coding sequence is TGTGCCAGCAGTTCTCGGACCCTGGGGGATGAAAAACTGTTTTTT. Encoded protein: CASSSRTLGDEKLFF.

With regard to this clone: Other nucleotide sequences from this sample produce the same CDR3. The CDR3 DNA follows: TGTGCCAGCAGTTACGGGTCGGGGGGGAGCTCCTACGAGCAGTACTTC. It specifies CASSYGSGGSSYEQYF. V is TRBV6-5 and J is TRBJ2-7; TRBD2 matches at 8 bases. CDR1 is MNHEY, CDR2 SVGAGI, per germline. The CDR3 covers 16 residues. J gave up 0 bases and V 2 bases, and 6 bases lay outside the gene matches.

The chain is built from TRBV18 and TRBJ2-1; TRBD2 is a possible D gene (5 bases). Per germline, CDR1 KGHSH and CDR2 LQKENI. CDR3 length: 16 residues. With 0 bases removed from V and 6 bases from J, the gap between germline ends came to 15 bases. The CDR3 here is CASSPPWASSGNEQFF. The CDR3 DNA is TGTGCCAGCTCACCACCGTGGGCTAGCAGCGGCAATGAGCAGTTCTTC. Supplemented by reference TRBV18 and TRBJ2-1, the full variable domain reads NAGVMQNPRHLVRRRGQEARLRCSPMKGHSHVYWYRQLPEEGLKFMVYLQKENIIDESGMPKERFSAEFPKEGPSILRIQQVVRGDSAAYFCASSPPWASSGNEQFFGPGTRLTVL.

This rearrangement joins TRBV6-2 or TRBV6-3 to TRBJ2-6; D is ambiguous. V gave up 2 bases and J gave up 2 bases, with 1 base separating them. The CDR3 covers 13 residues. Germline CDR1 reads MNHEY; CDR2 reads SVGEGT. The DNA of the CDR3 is TGTGCCAGCAGTTACACTGGGGCCAACGTCCTGACTTTC. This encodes CASSYTGANVLTF.

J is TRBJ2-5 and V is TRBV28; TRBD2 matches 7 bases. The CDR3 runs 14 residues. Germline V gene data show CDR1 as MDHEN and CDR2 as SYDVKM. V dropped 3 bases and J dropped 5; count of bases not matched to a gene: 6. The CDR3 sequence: CASSLAPGGETQYF. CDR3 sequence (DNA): TGTGCCAGCAGTTTGGCTCCCGGGGGGGAGACCCAGTACTTC.

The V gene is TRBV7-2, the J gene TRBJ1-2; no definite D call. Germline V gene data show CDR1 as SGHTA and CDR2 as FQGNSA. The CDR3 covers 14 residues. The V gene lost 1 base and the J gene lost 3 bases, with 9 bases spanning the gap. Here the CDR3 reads CASSLGASHYGYTF. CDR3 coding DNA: TGTGCCAGCAGCTTAGGGGCCAGCCACTATGGCTACACCTTC.

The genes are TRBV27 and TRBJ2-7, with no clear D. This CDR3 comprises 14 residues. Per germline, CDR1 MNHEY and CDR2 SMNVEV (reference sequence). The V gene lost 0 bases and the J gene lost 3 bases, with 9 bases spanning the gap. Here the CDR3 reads CASSLSRTLYEQYF. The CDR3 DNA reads TGTGCCAGCAGTTTATCTAGGACGCTCTACGAGCAGTACTTC.

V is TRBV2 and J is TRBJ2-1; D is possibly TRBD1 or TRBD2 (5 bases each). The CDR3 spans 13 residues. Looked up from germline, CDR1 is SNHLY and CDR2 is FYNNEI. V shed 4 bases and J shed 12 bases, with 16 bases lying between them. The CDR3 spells CASSGDLRVGQFF. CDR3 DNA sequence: TGTGCCAGCAGTGGGGACCTCCGGGTAGGGCAGTTCTTC. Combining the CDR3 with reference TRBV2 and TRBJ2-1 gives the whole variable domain EPEVTQTPSHQVTQMGQEVILRCVPISNHLYFYWYRQILGQKVEFLVSFYNNEISEKSEIFDDQFSVERPDGSNFTLKIRSTKLEDSAMYFCASSGDLRVGQFFGPGTRLTVL.

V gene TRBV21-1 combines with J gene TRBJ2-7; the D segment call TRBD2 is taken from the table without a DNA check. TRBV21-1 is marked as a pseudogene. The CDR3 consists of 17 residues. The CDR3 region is CASSQDGGLAGGYEQYF. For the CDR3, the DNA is TGTGCCAGCAGTCAGGACGGAGGACTAGCGGGAGGGTACGAGCAGTACTTC.

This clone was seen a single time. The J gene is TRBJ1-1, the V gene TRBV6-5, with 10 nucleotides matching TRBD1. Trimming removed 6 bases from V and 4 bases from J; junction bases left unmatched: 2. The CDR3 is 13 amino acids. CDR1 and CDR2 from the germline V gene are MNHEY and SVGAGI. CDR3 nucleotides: TGTGCCAGCAGCGGGACAGGGGCCACTGAAGCTTTCTTT. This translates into CASSGTGATEAFF.

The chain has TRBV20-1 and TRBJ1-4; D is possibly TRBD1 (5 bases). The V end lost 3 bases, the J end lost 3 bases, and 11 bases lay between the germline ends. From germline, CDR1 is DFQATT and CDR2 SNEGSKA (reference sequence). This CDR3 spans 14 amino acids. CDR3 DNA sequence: TGCAGTGCTAGTTCGGGGCTAGCTAATGAAAAACTGTTTTTT. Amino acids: CSASSGLANEKLFF.

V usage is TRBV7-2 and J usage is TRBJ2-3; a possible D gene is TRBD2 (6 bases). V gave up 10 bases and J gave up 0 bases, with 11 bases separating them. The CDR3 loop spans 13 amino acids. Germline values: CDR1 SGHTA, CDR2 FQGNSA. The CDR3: CATSSGSTDTQYF. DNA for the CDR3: TGTGCCACATCCAGCGGGAGCACAGATACGCAGTATTTT. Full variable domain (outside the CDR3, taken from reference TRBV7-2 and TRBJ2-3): GAGVSQSPSNKVTEKGKDVELRCDPISGHTALYWYRQSLGQGLEFLIYFQGNSAPDKSGLPSDRFSAERTGGSVSTLTIQRTQQEDSAVYLCATSSGSTDTQYFGPGTRLTVL.

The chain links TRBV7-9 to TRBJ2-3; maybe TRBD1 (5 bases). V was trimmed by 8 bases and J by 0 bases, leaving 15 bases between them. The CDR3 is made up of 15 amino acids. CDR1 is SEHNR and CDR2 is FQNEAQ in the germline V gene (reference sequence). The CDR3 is CASGKGRPSTDTQYF. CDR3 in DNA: TGTGCCAGCGGGAAGGGGCGGCCTAGCACAGATACGCAGTATTTT.

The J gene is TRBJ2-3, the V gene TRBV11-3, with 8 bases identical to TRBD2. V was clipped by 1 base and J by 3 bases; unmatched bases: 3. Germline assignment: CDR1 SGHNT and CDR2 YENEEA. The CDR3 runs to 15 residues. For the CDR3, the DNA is TGTGCCAGCAGCTTAGTGGCGGGGGGTACAGATACGCAGTATTTT. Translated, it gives CASSLVAGGTDTQYF.

The CDR3 protein is CASSPRTGGHIEQFF. The CDR3 DNA reads as TGTGCCAGCAGCCCACGGACAGGGGGACACATAGAGCAGTTCTTC. J is TRBJ2-1 and V is TRBV7-2; 10 bases fit TRBD1. Germline-derived CDR1 and CDR2 are SGHTA and FQGNSA. The CDR3 runs 15 residues. V trimming: 5 bases; J trimming: 10 bases; junction bases outside the gene matches: 11.

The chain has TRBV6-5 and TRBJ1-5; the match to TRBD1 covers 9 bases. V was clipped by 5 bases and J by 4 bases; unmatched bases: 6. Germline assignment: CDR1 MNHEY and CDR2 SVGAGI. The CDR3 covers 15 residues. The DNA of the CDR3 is TGTGCCAGCAGTAACACCGGGACAGGGAATCAGCCCCAGCATTTT. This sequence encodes CASSNTGTGNQPQHF.

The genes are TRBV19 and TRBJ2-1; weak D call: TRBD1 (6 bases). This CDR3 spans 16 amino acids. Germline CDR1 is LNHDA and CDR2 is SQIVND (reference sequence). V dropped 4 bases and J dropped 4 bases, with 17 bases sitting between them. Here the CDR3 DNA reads TGTGCCAGTAGTACCTTACAGGGTGGGGTTTACAATGAGCAGTTCTTC. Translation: CASSTLQGGVYNEQFF.